This TCR beta chain was sequenced for a study of cytomegalovirus exposure and HLA in healthy donors. Overall study results and limits: Subsequent analysis of the 120 or so validation repertoires found a tendency for first-cohort TCR clusters to co-occur. Among TCR sequences, most were rare, though some public TCRs appeared in many donors. Overall, 164 TCR beta chains were annotated as cytomegalovirus-associated.

The study drew the donors from its approximately 120-subject validation cohort, separate from the approximately 700-subject first cohort. Repertoires were generated with immunoSEQ multiplex PCR, while TCRdb's copy carries only in-frame clones and drops some. The table records about 150,000 clones, 75% to 90% of them present only once. This clone was seen only a few times. Its antigen remains unknown. The length of the CDR3 is 16 residues. V lost 0 bases, J lost 2 bases, and 11 bases lay in between. The germline V gene encodes CDR1 LGHNA and CDR2 YSLEER. The receptor was isolated from a man younger than 35 in good health and CMV-seropositive. V gene TRBV4-3 combines with J gene TRBJ1-5; D gene ambiguous. The sample consisted of PBMCs. The CDR3 reads CASSQDQSQGNQPQHF. DNA of the CDR3: TGCGCCAGCAGCCAAGATCAGTCCCAGGGCAATCAGCCCCAGCATTTT.